Following are 32 T cell receptor beta chains from one sample sequenced in a study of T-cell reconstitution after alpha-beta-depleted transplantation in children. Unique molecular identifiers featured in how the TCRbeta library was prepared. TCRdb recomputed calls from the PCR reads with MiXCR, one row per CDR3 protein. The profile covers 44,000 or so distinct CDR3 sequences, with 9.2% appearing a single time and 25% to 30% taken by the ten largest. The sample in question was PBMCs, mostly from graft donor cells, obtained 60 days after TCRalphabeta/CD19-depleted stem cell transplant. These receptors were taken from a male patient aged 2-15 years who had a stem cell transplant for chronic granulomatous disease, so the T cells may come from the graft donor.

This clonotype came up a few times. As DNA, the CDR3 is TGTGCCAGCAGTCTAGCGGGAGGGCCCGAGCAGTACTTC. It yields the protein CASSLAGGPEQYF. The chain recombines TRBV28 with TRBJ2-7, with 12 bases aligning to TRBD2. Germline CDR1 MDHEN, CDR2 SYDVKM. This CDR3 region has 13 residues. V lost 5 bases and J lost 6; bases outside the gene matches: 2.

This clonotype has ten or more counts. V is TRBV6-7 and J is TRBJ1-1, with D hard to call. TRBV6-7 is placed among ORFs of uncertain function. V lost 0 bases and J lost 1, with 9 bases in between. This CDR3 has 15 amino acids. The CDR3 nucleotides are TGTGCCAGCAGTTACTCGTACGATAAGAACACTGAAGCTTTCTTT. Its protein product is CASSYSYDKNTEAFF.

Ten or more counts support this clonotype. The chain is built from TRBV6-7 and TRBJ2-7; 9 nucleotides align to TRBD1. TRBV6-7 is treated as an ORF (open reading frame) with a function not yet certain. The CDR3 is made up of 14 amino acids. J lost 2 bases, V lost 7 bases, and 6 bases had no gene match. The CDR3 loop reads CASTRDRVPYEQYF. The CDR3 DNA follows: TGTGCCAGCACCCGGGACAGGGTTCCCTACGAGCAGTACTTC.

The chain couples TRBV7-2 to TRBJ2-7, with TRBD1 as a possible D gene (7 bases). With 6 bases removed from V and 0 bases from J, the gap between germline ends came to 15 bases. The CDR3 runs 15 residues. Looked up from germline, CDR1 is SGHTA and CDR2 is FQGNSA. The CDR3: CASRQGGRNSYEQYF. The CDR3 nucleotides read TGTGCCAGCAGGCAGGGGGGACGGAACTCCTACGAGCAGTACTTC.

The V call is TRBV2, the J call TRBJ2-5; D remains unclear. The CDR3 contains 11 residues. The germline V gene has CDR1 SNHLY and CDR2 FYNNEI. The V and J ends lost 7 bases and 5 bases respectively, with 8 bases between them. The CDR3 DNA reads as TGTGCCAGCATCGTTAAGGAGACCCAGTACTTC. Translated: CASIVKETQYF.

This clonotype was counted many times. The chain uses TRBV5-1 and TRBJ1-2, with TRBD1 identical over 12 bases. The length of the CDR3 is 14 residues. Per germline, CDR1 SGHRS and CDR2 YFSETQ. J was trimmed by 2 bases and V by 4 bases; bases with no gene match: 0. CDR3 sequence: CASSGTGGNYGYTF. CDR3 DNA sequence: TGCGCCAGCAGCGGGACAGGGGGCAACTATGGCTACACCTTC. Together with reference TRBV5-1 and TRBJ1-2, the CDR3 gives the full variable domain: KAGVTQTPRYLIKTRGQQVTLSCSPISGHRSVSWYQQTPGQGLQFLFEYFSETQRNKGNFPGRFSGRQFSNSRSEMNVSTLELGDSALYLCASSGTGGNYGYTFGSGTRLTVV.

This clonotype was recorded many times. The chain links TRBV4-3 to TRBJ2-1; 8 nucleotides line up with TRBD2. The CDR3 length is 16 residues. Germline V gene lookup returns CDR1 LGHNA and CDR2 YSLEER. The J segment lost 4 bases and the V segment lost 2 bases, leaving 7 bases of the junction unmatched. The CDR3 sequence is CASSQFSGGRYNEQFF. For the CDR3, the DNA is TGCGCCAGCAGCCAATTCTCGGGGGGGCGGTACAATGAGCAGTTCTTC.

This clonotype was counted ten times or more. The chain combines TRBV27 with TRBJ2-7; a weak D match, TRBD1 (5 bases). The germline V and J ends were trimmed by 4 bases and 3 bases, with 13 bases remaining between them. The CDR3 length is 14 residues. CDR1 and CDR2 (germline): MNHEY, SMNVEV (reference sequence). The DNA for the CDR3 is TGTGCCAGCAGTTCCCGCGGCAGGGACTACGAGCAGTACTTC. Protein: CASSSRGRDYEQYF.

This clonotype was detected ten times or more. This chain links TRBV28 with TRBJ2-7; 10 positions match TRBD1. The CDR3 sequence is 14 residues long. The ends lost 5 bases at V and 1 base at J; junction bases unmatched: 2. Germline V gene sequence: CDR1 MDHEN, CDR2 SYDVKM. CDR3 sequence: CASSRTGGSYEQYF. The CDR3 nucleotides are TGTGCCAGCAGTCGGACAGGGGGTTCCTACGAGCAGTACTTC.

This clonotype has only a few counts. Written as DNA, the CDR3 is TGTGCCAGCAGCCGCCCTCTACAGGGCGAGGAAGAGACCCAGTACTTC. Protein sequence: CASSRPLQGEEETQYF. The chain links TRBV21-1 to TRBJ2-5; the table gives TRBD1 as D, unverified against the DNA. TRBV21-1 is reported as a pseudogene. This CDR3 has 16 residues.

This clonotype was seen repeatedly, ten times or more. CDR3 sequence: CASSQLGTNSYEQYF. DNA of the CDR3: TGTGCCAGCAGTCAGTTGGGGACCAACTCCTACGAGCAGTACTTC. This rearrangement joins TRBV28 to TRBJ2-7, with D possibly being TRBD1 or TRBD2 (5 bases each). The V and J ends lost 5 bases and 0 bases respectively, with 14 bases between them. The CDR3 covers 15 residues. Germline V gene lookup returns CDR1 MDHEN and CDR2 SYDVKM. Full variable domain (outside the CDR3, taken from reference TRBV28 and TRBJ2-7): DVKVTQSSRYLVKRTGEKVFLECVQDMDHENMFWYRQDPGLGLRLIYFSYDVKMKEKGDIPEGYSVSREKKERFSLILESASTNQTSMYLCASSQLGTNSYEQYFGPGTRLTVT.

In its sample, this clonotype was seen many times. The chain has TRBV28 and TRBJ1-6; tentative D call: TRBD1 (5 bases). Germline V gene lookup returns CDR1 MDHEN and CDR2 SYDVKM. V lost 4 bases to trimming and J lost 8 bases, with 21 bases between them. This CDR3 spans 17 amino acids. CDR3: CASSSSLRARGDSPLHF. Written as DNA, the CDR3 is TGTGCCAGCAGTTCCTCTTTGAGGGCCAGAGGGGATTCACCCCTCCACTTT.

This clonotype was recorded many times. This chain joins TRBV27 and TRBJ1-5, with no clear D. Trimming removed 4 bases from V and 5 bases from J, with 9 bases in between. This CDR3 contains 13 residues. Germline V lookup: CDR1 MNHEY, CDR2 SMNVEV (reference sequence). CDR3 bases: TGTGCCAGCAGTTACAGTACAGATCAGCCCCAGCATTTT. Translation gives CASSYSTDQPQHF.

This clonotype has at least ten counts. The chain joins TRBV29-1 to TRBJ2-7; the D gene is possibly TRBD2 (6 bases). In germline, CDR1 is SQVTM, CDR2 ANQGSEA. Trimming cost V 4 bases and J 2 bases, with 9 bases left between them. CDR3 size: 12 residues. The CDR3 loop reads CSVGDSTYEQYF. In DNA form, the CDR3 reads TGCAGCGTTGGGGACTCAACCTACGAGCAGTACTTC.

This clonotype was seen at least ten times. The V call is TRBV4-3, the J call TRBJ2-7; TRBD2 matches 13 bases. The CDR3 extends over 17 amino acids. Unmatched junction bases numbered 3, after V lost 1 base and J lost 0 bases. Germline-derived CDR1 and CDR2 are LGHNA and YSLEER. The CDR3 loop reads CASSQGWTSGSSYEQYF. For the CDR3, the DNA is TGCGCCAGCAGCCAAGGATGGACTAGCGGGAGCTCCTACGAGCAGTACTTC.

This chain links TRBV7-2 with TRBJ2-2, with TRBD2 identical over 7 bases. V lost 8 bases, J lost 1 base, and 10 bases stayed unmatched. CDR3 length equals 16 residues. Germline CDR1 is SGHTA and CDR2 is FQGNSA. The CDR3 here is CASANRDYQNTGELFF. CDR3 nucleotide sequence: TGTGCCAGCGCCAACCGGGACTACCAGAACACCGGGGAGCTGTTTTTT.

At least ten counts were recorded for this clonotype. The chain links TRBV27 to TRBJ2-3; either TRBD1 or TRBD2 may supply D (5 bases each). Trimming removed 6 bases at V and 0 bases at J, with 10 bases between. The CDR3 runs 14 residues. Germline-derived CDR1 and CDR2 are MNHEY and SMNVEV (reference sequence). CDR3 DNA: TGTGCCAGCAGATCGGGGCCTAGCACAGATACGCAGTATTTT. Translating it yields CASRSGPSTDTQYF.

This clonotype was seen repeatedly, ten times or more. The chain has TRBV7-6 and TRBJ1-3; D is uncertain. Germline CDR1 is SGHVS and CDR2 is FNYEAQ. V dropped 4 bases and J dropped 3 bases, with 13 bases sitting between them. The CDR3 is 15 amino acids. CDR3 bases: TGTGCCAGCAGCTCCTCCGTGGGAAGTGGAAACACCATATATTTT. Translation gives CASSSSVGSGNTIYF.

This chain links TRBV11-2 with TRBJ2-1; D is unresolved. V lost 1 base, J lost 6 bases, and 7 bases lay in between. CDR3 length equals 13 residues. The germline CDR1 and CDR2 sequences are SGHAT and FQNNGV. This chain's CDR3 is CASSLVLVNEQFF. In DNA, the CDR3 is TGTGCCAGCAGCTTAGTGCTAGTCAATGAGCAGTTCTTC.

This clonotype was picked up many times. The genes are TRBV5-5 and TRBJ1-1; 9 bases match TRBD1. The V gene's germline CDR1 is SGHKS and CDR2 YYEKEE (reference sequence). This CDR3 is built from 14 residues. V shed 3 bases and J 0 bases; nucleotides not matched to a gene: 0. The CDR3 sequence is CASSWDRVNTEAFF. In nucleotides, the CDR3 is TGTGCCAGCAGCTGGGACAGGGTGAACACTGAAGCTTTCTTT.

This clonotype was found many times. The chain joins TRBV7-2 to TRBJ1-1; possible D gene TRBD1, 6 bases. The germline gives CDR1 SGHTA, CDR2 FQGNSA. This CDR3 region has 12 residues. V lost 2 bases and J lost 7, with 8 bases in between. The CDR3 coding sequence is TGTGCCAGCAGCTTAACAGGGATTGAAGCTTTCTTT. Encoded protein: CASSLTGIEAFF.

Comment on this clonotype: A much bigger clone sits one base away, suggesting this may be a read error. The chain combines TRBV7-6 with TRBJ1-5, with D tentatively TRBD1 (6 bases). This CDR3 has 15 amino acids. Germline CDR1 SGHVS, CDR2 FNYEAQ. The CDR3 DNA follows: TGTGCCAGCAGCCCTCAGGGGTATAGCTATCAGCCCCAGCATTTT. Amino acids: CASSPQGYSYQPQHF.

Many counts were recorded for this clonotype. J is TRBJ1-2 and V is TRBV7-9, with 8 bases fitting TRBD1. This CDR3 comprises 16 residues. J gave up 6 bases and V 2 bases, and 11 bases lay outside the gene matches. The V gene's germline CDR1 is SEHNR and CDR2 FQNEAQ (reference sequence). CDR3 loop: CASSLPRDGTGNGYTF. The CDR3 DNA sequence: TGTGCCAGCAGCTTACCCCGGGATGGGACAGGCAATGGCTACACCTTC.

At least ten counts were recorded for this clonotype. The chain couples TRBV5-6 to TRBJ2-1, with D possibly matching TRBD2 (5 bases). Trimming took off 0 bases at V and 6 bases at J, with 7 bases between the two ends. Germline-derived CDR1 and CDR2 are SGHDT and YYEEEE. The CDR3 contains 13 residues. CDR3 sequence: CASSLVSANEQFF. The CDR3 DNA reads TGTGCCAGCAGCTTGGTTAGCGCCAATGAGCAGTTCTTC.

This clonotype was seen many times. V gene TRBV4-1 combines with J gene TRBJ2-1; the D gene is possibly TRBD2 (6 bases). Germline CDR1 is MGHRA and CDR2 is YSYEKL. V was shortened by 1 base and J by 9 bases, with 13 bases between the two germline ends. The CDR3 is 14 amino acids. For the CDR3, the DNA is TGCGCCAGCAGCCAAGCCCCACTAGCATCTGAGCAGTTCTTC. Translated, it gives CASSQAPLASEQFF.

The rearrangement joins TRBV20-1 to TRBJ1-2; D uncertain. This CDR3 has 10 residues. Trimming cost V 6 bases and J 10 bases, with 12 bases left between them. Germline CDR1 is DFQATT and CDR2 is SNEGSKA (reference sequence). Here the CDR3 reads CSARPEYYTF. The CDR3 coding sequence is TGCAGTGCCCGTCCCGAATACTACACCTTC.

This clonotype has just a few counts. CDR3 DNA: TGCAGTGCCGCGGGACTAGCGACCTCCGAGCAGTACTTC. This codes for CSAAGLATSEQYF. The J gene is TRBJ2-7, the V gene TRBV20-1; TRBD2 agrees at 10 bases. This CDR3 has 13 amino acids. The germline V gene encodes CDR1 DFQATT and CDR2 SNEGSKA (reference sequence). With 6 bases clipped from V and 6 bases from J, the junction kept 8 bases outside the gene matches.

The V and J genes are TRBV1 and TRBJ2-7; the table's D call TRBD1 went unverified against the DNA. TRBV1 is an annotated pseudogene. CDR3 length: 14 amino acids. The CDR3 DNA sequence: TGCACCAGCAGCCAAGCCCGGGGGGCCTACGAGCAGTACTTC. Its protein product is CTSSQARGAYEQYF.

This clonotype was detected ten times or more. The J gene is TRBJ1-1, the V gene TRBV6-2 or TRBV6-3; a possible D gene is TRBD1 (6 bases). Germline V gene lookup returns CDR1 MNHEY and CDR2 SVGEGT. The V gene lost 6 bases and the J gene lost 4 bases, with 9 bases spanning the gap. The length of the CDR3 is 12 residues. DNA of the CDR3: TGTGCCAGCAGAATGACAGGCACTGAAGCTTTCTTT. Translating it yields CASRMTGTEAFF.

This clonotype was observed many times. The chain is built from TRBV29-1 and TRBJ1-1, with a possible D match to TRBD1 (5 bases). The CDR3 is 14 amino acids. The germline V gene has CDR1 SQVTM and CDR2 ANQGSEA. V gave up 4 bases and J gave up 0 bases, with 12 bases separating them. The CDR3 DNA reads as TGCAGCGTTGCGACAGATTCGATGAACACTGAAGCTTTCTTT. Translated: CSVATDSMNTEAFF.

This clonotype has a count of ten or more. The gene calls are TRBV6-5 and TRBJ1-4, with a possible D match to TRBD1 (6 bases). The CDR3 covers 15 residues. The germline V and J ends were trimmed by 6 bases and 8 bases, with 19 bases remaining between them. The germline V gene encodes CDR1 MNHEY and CDR2 SVGAGI. CDR3 loop: CASSSDSLRGEKLFF. CDR3 nucleotides: TGTGCCAGCAGCTCGGACAGTCTAAGGGGAGAAAAACTGTTTTTT.

This clonotype was seen many times. This chain connects TRBV5-1 to TRBJ2-7; 9 nucleotides match TRBD1. The CDR3 spans 14 residues. Trimming at V came to 2 bases and at J to 3 bases, leaving 3 bases not matched to a gene. Germline CDR1 is SGHRS and CDR2 is YFSETQ. This CDR3 is CASSLPGQGYEQYF. DNA of the CDR3: TGCGCCAGCAGCTTACCGGGACAGGGCTACGAGCAGTACTTC.